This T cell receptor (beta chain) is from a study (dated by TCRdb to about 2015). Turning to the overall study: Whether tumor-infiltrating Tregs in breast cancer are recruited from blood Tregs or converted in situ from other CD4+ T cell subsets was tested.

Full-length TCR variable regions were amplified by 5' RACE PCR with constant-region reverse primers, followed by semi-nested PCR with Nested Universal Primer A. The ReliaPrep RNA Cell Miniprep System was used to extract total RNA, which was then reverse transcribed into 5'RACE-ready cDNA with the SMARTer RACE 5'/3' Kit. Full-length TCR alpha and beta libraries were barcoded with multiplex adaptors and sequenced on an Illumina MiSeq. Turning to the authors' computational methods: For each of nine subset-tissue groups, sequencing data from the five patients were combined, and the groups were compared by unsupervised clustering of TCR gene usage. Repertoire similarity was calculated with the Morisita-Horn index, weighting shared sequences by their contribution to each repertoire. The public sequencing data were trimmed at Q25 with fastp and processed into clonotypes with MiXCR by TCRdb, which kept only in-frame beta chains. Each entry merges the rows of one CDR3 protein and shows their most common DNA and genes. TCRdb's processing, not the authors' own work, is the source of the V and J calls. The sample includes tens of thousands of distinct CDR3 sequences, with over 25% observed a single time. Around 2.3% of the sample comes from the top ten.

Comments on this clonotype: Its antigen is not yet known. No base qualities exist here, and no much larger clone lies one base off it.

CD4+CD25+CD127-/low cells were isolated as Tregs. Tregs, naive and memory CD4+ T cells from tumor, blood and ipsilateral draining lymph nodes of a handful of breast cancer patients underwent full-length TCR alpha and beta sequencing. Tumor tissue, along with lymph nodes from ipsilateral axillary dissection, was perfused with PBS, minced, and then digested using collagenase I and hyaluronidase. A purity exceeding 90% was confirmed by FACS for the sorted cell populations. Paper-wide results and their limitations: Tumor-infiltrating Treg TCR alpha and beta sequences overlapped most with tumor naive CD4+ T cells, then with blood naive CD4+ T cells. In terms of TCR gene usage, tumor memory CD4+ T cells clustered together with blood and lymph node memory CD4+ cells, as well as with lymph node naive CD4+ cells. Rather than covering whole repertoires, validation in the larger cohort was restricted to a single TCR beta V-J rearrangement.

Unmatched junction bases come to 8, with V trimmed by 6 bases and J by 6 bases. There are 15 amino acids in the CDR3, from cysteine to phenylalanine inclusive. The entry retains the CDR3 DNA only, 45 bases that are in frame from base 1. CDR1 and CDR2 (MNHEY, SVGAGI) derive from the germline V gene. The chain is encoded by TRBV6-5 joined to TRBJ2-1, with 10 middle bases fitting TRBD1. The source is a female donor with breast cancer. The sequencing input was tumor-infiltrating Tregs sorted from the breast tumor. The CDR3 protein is CASSRGQGVINEQFF. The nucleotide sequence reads TGTGCCAGCAGCCGCGGACAGGGGGTCATCAATGAGCAGTTCTTC.